This T cell receptor (beta chain) was recorded in a study of T-cell reconstitution after alpha-beta-depleted transplantation in children listed by TCRdb under 2016. About the study as a whole: Using TCR repertoire profiling, the study quantitatively followed how T-cell immune reconstitution unfolded in children after TCRalphabeta/CD19-depleted allogeneic hematopoietic cell transplantation.

Interpreted using the paper, the treatment or condition label stands for: allogeneic hematopoietic cell transplantation with graft depleted of TCRalphabeta T cells and CD19 B cells. TCRalphabeta/CD19-depleted allogeneic hematopoietic cell grafts were given to the transplant recipients, all of whom were children. The CDR3 measures 13 amino acids from cysteine to phenylalanine. Only the CDR3 region is kept as DNA, spanning 39 bases read in frame from base 1. Looking up the germline V gene yields CDR1 SQVTM and CDR2 ANQGSEA. The V end gives up 7 bases and the J end 5 bases, leaving 6 bases in the junction not matched to a gene. On the study overall, not on this receptor specifically: About two months after transplant, the apparently early recovery of alphabetaT-cell counts reportedly depended on just several hundred clones that had expanded rapidly and came from non-depleted graft cells. Over the following months the frequencies of hyperexpanded clones went down, and after one year T-cell counts and TCRbeta diversity were mostly credited to newly produced T cells. In some patients, high TCRbeta diversity at day 60 was attributed to recipient T cells and intrathymic progenitors that had survived conditioning.

About this clonotype: Its antigen is unknown. No clone much larger than this one lies a single base away; base qualities are absent.

The library was obtained by PCR. Instrument on record: Illumina HiSeq 2500. TCR library preparation used molecular barcoding, with unique molecular identifiers applied to normalize quantification of the TCRbeta repertoire. TCRdb took the public reads, trimmed them with fastp at Q25, ran MiXCR for clone calling and kept in-frame beta chains. A single entry per CDR3 protein holds the most common genes and DNA from its merged rows. This sample gives around 200,000 distinct CDR3 sequences in total; more than 15% of them show up just once. Of the sample, about 41% falls within the top ten clones. The rearrangement joined TRBV29-1 to TRBJ2-3; TRBD1 lines up with 10 middle nucleotides. The starting material was PBMCs, mostly from graft donor cells, obtained 360 days after TCRalphabeta/CD19-depleted stem cell transplant. The TCR comes from a male patient between 2 and 15 years old who had a stem cell transplant for acute lymphoblastic leukemia, so the T cells may come from the graft donor. The nucleotide sequence reads TGCAGCGGAGACAGGGGGCAAGGAGATACGCAGTATTTT. Translated, it reads CSGDRGQGDTQYF.